Following are 23 T cell receptor beta chains from one sample sequenced in a study of blood T cell repertoires in COVID-19. The table came from immunoSEQ multiplex PCR; TCRdb's copy has only in-frame clones and leaves some out. This sample has roughly 81,000 clones; approximately 78% occur once, and the top ten carry over 9.5%. Sequenced: peripheral blood. The receptors originated from a man in his sixties with acute or convalescent COVID-19.

The chain is built from TRBV28 and TRBJ2-7, with 7 bases matching TRBD1. V lost 5 bases to trimming and J lost 2 bases; unmatched junction nucleotides: 9. Germline loops: CDR1 MDHEN, CDR2 SYDVKM. The CDR3 is made up of 15 amino acids. The CDR3 nucleotides are TGTGCCAGCAGTCCTCGGGACAGATTGCCCTACGAGCAGTACTTC. Translation gives CASSPRDRLPYEQYF.

The CDR3 nucleotides read TGCAGCGTCCTCCACGGGGACACTGAAGCTTTCTTT. Amino acid sequence: CSVLHGDTEAFF. The rearrangement joins TRBV29-1 to TRBJ1-1; D call uncertain. With 6 bases removed from V and 3 bases from J, the gap between germline ends came to 11 bases. There are 12 residues in the CDR3. From germline, CDR1 is SQVTM and CDR2 ANQGSEA. Looking up the rest from reference TRBV29-1 and TRBJ1-1 gives the full variable domain: SAVISQKPSRDICQRGTSLTIQCQVDSQVTMMFWYRQQPGQSLTLIATANQGSEATYESGFVIDKFPISRPNLTFSTLTVSNMSPEDSSIYLCSVLHGDTEAFFGQGTRLTVV.

The V and J genes are TRBV7-2 and TRBJ1-1; 7 bases fit TRBD1. There are 14 residues in the CDR3. The V and J ends lost 5 bases and 1 base, in that order; junction bases with no gene match: 4. From germline, CDR1 is SGHTA and CDR2 FQGNSA. In DNA form, the CDR3 reads TGTGCCAGCAGCGCCGGACAGGAGAACACTGAAGCTTTCTTT. As protein: CASSAGQENTEAFF.

CDR3 bases: TGTGCCAGCAGTTTAGGGGCGCAGGGTGAAGAGACCCAGTACTTC. Translating it yields CASSLGAQGEETQYF. The chain couples TRBV28 to TRBJ2-5; D may be TRBD1 (5 bases). CDR3 length: 15 residues. Trimming cost V 2 bases and J 3 bases, with 13 bases left between them. Germline V gene lookup returns CDR1 MDHEN and CDR2 SYDVKM.

This sequence joins TRBV19 and TRBJ1-5; TRBD1 might be the D (6 bases). Looked up from germline, CDR1 is LNHDA and CDR2 is SQIVND (reference sequence). Deletions cut 6 bases from V and 4 bases from J, with 22 bases between. This CDR3 comprises 17 residues. CDR3 sequence: CASSRAGGGETNQPQHF. The CDR3 bases are TGTGCCAGTAGCCGCGCGGGCGGGGGCGAGACTAATCAGCCCCAGCATTTT.

The chain links TRBV14 to TRBJ2-7; 12 positions agree with TRBD2. The germline CDR1 and CDR2 sequences are SGHDN and FVKESK. The ends lost 1 base at V and 0 bases at J; junction bases unmatched: 7. The CDR3 is 18 amino acids. Written as DNA, the CDR3 is TGTGCCAGCAGCCAAGGGACTAGCGGGGACTTTCGCTCCTACGAGCAGTACTTC. It translates to CASSQGTSGDFRSYEQYF.

CDR3 residues: CAIAGEYEQYF. The DNA of the CDR3 is TGTGCCATAGCGGGAGAATACGAGCAGTACTTC. The chain carries TRBV10-3 and TRBJ2-7, with 8 positions matching TRBD2. The germline V gene encodes CDR1 ENHRY and CDR2 SYGVKD. The CDR3 has 11 amino acids. The V segment lost 9 bases and the J segment 4 bases; nucleotides outside the gene matches: 2.

This clone has more than one count but fewer than ten. The J gene is TRBJ1-5, the V gene TRBV7-2; TRBD1 matches at 8 bases. Germline trimming cut 7 bases from V and 2 bases from J; bases unmatched to any gene: 4. In germline, CDR1 is SGHTA, CDR2 FQGNSA. The CDR3 is made up of 14 amino acids. The CDR3 sequence is CASTDRGGNQPQHF. The CDR3 nucleotides read TGTGCCAGCACCGACAGGGGTGGCAATCAGCCCCAGCATTTT.

The chain combines TRBV9 with TRBJ2-3, with D perhaps TRBD2 (6 bases). The CDR3 totals 17 residues. V was trimmed by 4 bases and J by 1 base, leaving 19 bases between them. Germline V gene data show CDR1 as SGDLS and CDR2 as YYNGEE. CDR3 sequence (DNA): TGTGCCAGCAGCCTTGGCAGCCAATCGGGGGGCACAGATACGCAGTATTTT. Its protein is CASSLGSQSGGTDTQYF.

The chain is built from TRBV4-1 and TRBJ1-1, with D perhaps matching TRBD1 (5 bases). The length of the CDR3 is 14 residues. V lost 2 bases to trimming and J lost 4 bases, with 11 bases between them. The germline gives CDR1 MGHRA, CDR2 YSYEKL. The CDR3 loop is CASSQIGVSTEAFF. The CDR3 region has the DNA TGCGCCAGCAGCCAAATAGGGGTGAGCACTGAAGCTTTCTTT.

This sequence joins TRBV6-4 and TRBJ1-2; 8 bases are a match to TRBD1. CDR1 and CDR2 from the germline V gene are MRHNA and SNTAGT. V shed 5 bases and J 8 bases; nucleotides not matched to a gene: 13. The CDR3 is 15 residues long. The CDR3 bases are TGTGCCAGCAGTCCCTCCCCCGGACAGGGTGGCGGCTACACCTTC. Amino acids: CASSPSPGQGGGYTF.

This sequence joins TRBV7-9 and TRBJ2-7; D unclear. The germline V and J ends were trimmed by 4 bases and 0 bases, with 10 bases remaining between them. Germline V gives CDR1 SEHNR, CDR2 FQNEAQ (reference sequence). The CDR3 loop spans 14 amino acids. The CDR3 coding sequence is TGTGCCAGCAGCTCTCAAGTTAGCTCCTACGAGCAGTACTTC. It translates to CASSSQVSSYEQYF.

This chain joins TRBV5-1 and TRBJ1-1; the D is unclear. The length of the CDR3 is 13 residues. Germline V lookup: CDR1 SGHRS, CDR2 YFSETQ. V lost 3 bases and J lost 1, with 7 bases in between. CDR3 residues: CASSSLSNTEAFF. The CDR3 DNA sequence: TGCGCCAGCAGCTCACTCTCGAACACTGAAGCTTTCTTT.

The chain couples TRBV5-1 to TRBJ1-2; 7 bases are a match to TRBD1. V lost 4 bases, J lost 0 bases, and 6 bases stayed unmatched. Germline CDR1 reads SGHRS; CDR2 reads YFSETQ. The CDR3 runs to 15 residues. This CDR3 reads CASSPGDRANYGYTF. Written as DNA, the CDR3 is TGCGCCAGCAGCCCCGGGGACAGAGCTAACTATGGCTACACCTTC.

This clone was observed once. The rearrangement joins TRBV19 to TRBJ1-2; D might be TRBD1 (5 bases). The CDR3 sequence is 15 residues long. From germline, CDR1 is LNHDA and CDR2 SQIVND (reference sequence). The V and J ends lost 3 bases and 4 bases respectively, with 15 bases between them. The CDR3 region is CASSILHQGAYGYTF. The CDR3 DNA follows: TGTGCCAGTAGTATTCTCCATCAGGGTGCCTATGGCTACACCTTC. The full variable domain, in which reference TRBV19 and TRBJ1-2 provide the parts outside the CDR3, is DGGITQSPKYLFRKEGQNVTLSCEQNLNHDAMYWYRQDPGQGLRLIYYSQIVNDFQKGDIAEGYSVSREKKESFPLTVTSAQKNPTAFYLCASSILHQGAYGYTFGSGTRLTVV.

V gene TRBV21-1 combines with J gene TRBJ2-1; the table calls TRBD1, which could not be checked here. TRBV21-1 is listed as a pseudogene. This CDR3 is built from 15 residues. The CDR3 bases are TGTGCCAGAGACCTCAGGGCCCTCCTCTACAATGAGCAGTTCTTC. Its protein is CARDLRALLYNEQFF.

The chain carries TRBV30 and TRBJ1-1; no definite D call. The CDR3 is 12 residues long. The V end lost 3 bases, the J end lost 6 bases, and 11 bases lay between the germline ends. In germline, CDR1 is GTSNPN, CDR2 SVGIG (reference sequence). The CDR3 is CAWSLYGAEAFF. The CDR3, as DNA: TGTGCCTGGAGCCTTTACGGTGCTGAAGCTTTCTTT.

The V gene is TRBV7-2, the J gene TRBJ2-3; a possible D gene is TRBD2 (5 bases). The germline V and J ends were trimmed by 2 bases and 4 bases, with 19 bases remaining between them. The CDR3 length is 17 residues. Germline V gene sequence: CDR1 SGHTA, CDR2 FQGNSA. CDR3 nucleotides: TGTGCCAGCAGCTTATTCGGAGAAACCGGGGTGTCAGATACGCAGTATTTT. It translates to CASSLFGETGVSDTQYF. The full variable domain, its missing parts supplied by reference TRBV7-2 and TRBJ2-3, is GAGVSQSPSNKVTEKGKDVELRCDPISGHTALYWYRQSLGQGLEFLIYFQGNSAPDKSGLPSDRFSAERTGGSVSTLTIQRTQQEDSAVYLCASSLFGETGVSDTQYFGPGTRLTVL.

The chain links TRBV6-5 to TRBJ1-1, with unresolved D. The CDR3 length is 16 residues. V lost 0 bases, J lost 0 bases, and 11 bases lay in between. Germline V gene sequence: CDR1 MNHEY, CDR2 SVGAGI. CDR3 amino acids: CASSYSPGSMNTEAFF. CDR3 coding DNA: TGTGCCAGCAGTTACTCGCCGGGGTCCATGAACACTGAAGCTTTCTTT.

This chain uses TRBV5-1 with TRBJ2-7; TRBD2 aligns across 12 bases. CDR3 size: 15 residues. Germline V gives CDR1 SGHRS, CDR2 YFSETQ. With V trimmed by 0 bases and J by 6 bases, 4 bases remained unmatched. The CDR3 loop reads CASSLALAGGREQYF. In DNA, the CDR3 is TGCGCCAGCAGCTTGGCTCTAGCGGGAGGGCGCGAGCAGTACTTC.

The rearrangement uses TRBV12-3 or TRBV12-4 and TRBJ1-1; no clear D. The CDR3 runs 13 residues. V was trimmed by 6 bases and J by 1 base, leaving 9 bases between them. The CDR3 sequence: CASRPTENTEAFF. The CDR3 DNA reads TGTGCCAGCAGGCCTACAGAGAACACTGAAGCTTTCTTT.

The chain links TRBV9 to TRBJ2-5; 8 bases align to TRBD2. V shed 0 bases and J 5 bases; nucleotides not matched to a gene: 6. This CDR3 is 15 amino acids long. Germline-derived CDR1 and CDR2 are SGDLS and YYNGEE. CDR3 coding DNA: TGTGCCAGCAGCGTAGGAAGCGGGGGCGGGGAGACCCAGTACTTC. Translation gives CASSVGSGGGETQYF.

The CDR3 region is CASSRAGNSTDTQYF. The CDR3 coding sequence is TGTGCCAGCAGCAGAGCTGGTAACAGCACAGATACGCAGTATTTT. The chain couples TRBV3-1 (or the pseudogene TRBV3-2) to TRBJ2-3, with unresolved D. V dropped 5 bases and J dropped 0 bases, with 12 bases sitting between them. This CDR3 has 15 amino acids. CDR1 is LGHDT and CDR2 is YNNKEL in the germline V gene (reference sequence).